These T cell receptor beta chains were read from a single sample in a study of blood T cells in healthy people across ages. Each CDR3 protein gets one entry after TCRdb re-called the 5' RACE reads with MiXCR. The sample shows around 1,000,000 distinct CDR3 sequences, around 27% of them seen only once. The same specimen was also included in a second study, on T cells of mothers and their children.

The material sequenced was blood. These receptors originate from a girl aged 2 to 10 in good health. Both conserved end residues are part of each CDR3. A D gene is named only where the DNA matches it firmly. Only part of the rows carry a size: once, few, many, or a class if the clone is expanded.

cdr3_length j_call v_call clone_size d_call cdr3_nt cdr3_aa
14 TRBJ2-1 TRBV28 . . TGTGCCAGCAGCCCCTATCGCAGCGGCAATGAGCAGTTCTTC CASSPYRSGNEQFF
15 TRBJ2-7 TRBV5-1 few TRBD1 TGCGTCAGCCGCCTAACCAAGGGACAGCGCTACGAGCAGTACTTC CVSRLTKGQRYEQYF
15 TRBJ2-6 TRBV10-3 . . TGTGCCATCAGTGAGTCAAGGGTTGGGGCCAACGTCCTGACTTTC CAISESRVGANVLTF
13 TRBJ1-6 TRBV27 . TRBD1 TGTGCCAGCAGTATACTACAGGGGCCACCCCTCCACTTT CASSILQGPPLHF
17 TRBJ2-3 TRBV11-3 . TRBD2 TGTGCCAGCAGCTTAGGAGGGACTAGCGGGTCCACAGATACGCAGTATTTT CASSLGGTSGSTDTQYF
13 TRBJ2-7 TRBV7-2 . . TGTGCCAGCAGCTTAGCATGGACCGACGAGCAGTACTTC CASSLAWTDEQYF
17 TRBJ2-4 TRBV4-1 . TRBD2 TGCGCCAGCAGCCAGGGACTAGCGGCGTCAGTCCAAAACATTCAGTACTTC CASSQGLAASVQNIQYF
14 TRBJ1-1 TRBV6-5 few . TGTGCCAGCAGTTACTCGAAGGGGGACACTGAAGCTTTCTTT CASSYSKGDTEAFF
11 TRBJ2-7 TRBV6-1 . . TGTGCCAGCAGTGAGTTTAACGAGCAGTACTTC CASSEFNEQYF
13 TRBJ2-1 TRBV20-1 . . TGCAGTGCTAGATACAGGGTTGGCAATGAGCAGTTCTTC CSARYRVGNEQFF
16 TRBJ2-6 TRBV7-2 . . TGTGCCAGCAGCCACAGGGGGGGCGCTGGGGCCAACGTCCTGACTTTC CASSHRGGAGANVLTF
16 TRBJ2-1 TRBV13 . TRBD2 TGTGCCAGCAGCAAATTAGCGGGAGGGCGCTACAATGAGCAGTTCTTC CASSKLAGGRYNEQFF
13 TRBJ2-2 TRBV28 . . TGTGCCAGCAGTCCACCAGGGGCCGGGGAGCTGTTTTTT CASSPPGAGELFF
14 TRBJ2-1 TRBV24-1 few . TGTGCCACCAGTGATACGGACAGTAGGTATGAGCAGTTCTTC CATSDTDSRYEQFF
14 TRBJ1-2 TRBV29-1 few TRBD1 TGCAGCGTGCTACCAACAGGGGAACACTATGGCTACACCTTC CSVLPTGEHYGYTF
15 TRBJ1-1 TRBV4-3 few TRBD1 TGCGCCAGCAGCCAAGACCCGGGACAGGGGACTGAAGCTTTCTTT CASSQDPGQGTEAFF